Listed here are 14 T cell receptor beta chains from one sample, sequenced in a study of HIV-infected patients and healthy controls. MiXCR was run by TCRdb on the 5' RACE reads, yielding one entry per CDR3 protein. The table lists approximately 64,000 distinct CDR3 sequences, over 15% of them singletons. The sequenced material came from CD4+ T cells from blood. Every receptor here comes from a human donor in good health.

In regard to this clonotype: An end of the junction does not agree with germline; a read error may underlie this. The chain is built from TRBV6-1 and TRBJ1-5; D is undetermined. The CDR3 is 15 residues long. Looked up from germline, CDR1 is MNHNS and CDR2 is SASEGT. The CDR3 nucleotides read TGTGCCAGTGCCACAAGCTCCGGTAGCAATCATCCCCAGCATTTT. Its translation: CASATSSGSNHPQHF.

For this clonotype: Being one base from a much bigger clone, this may be a read error. The chain employs TRBV28 and TRBJ1-1, with a possible D match to TRBD1 (6 bases). Germline V gives CDR1 MDHEN, CDR2 SYDVKM. This CDR3 comprises 17 residues. This CDR3 reads CASSLYTTGTKNAEAFF. The CDR3 DNA reads TGTGCCAGCAGTTTATACACTACAGGGACAAAGAACGCTGAAGCTTTCTTT.

The V gene is TRBV6-5, the J gene TRBJ1-2; unclear D gene. The V and J ends lost 5 bases and 1 base respectively, with 20 bases between them. Germline CDR1 reads MNHEY; CDR2 reads SVGAGI. This CDR3 is 17 amino acids long. The CDR3: CASSQVGGRGNNYGYTF. The CDR3 DNA is TGTGCCAGCAGTCAGGTCGGTGGGCGTGGGAATAACTATGGCTACACCTTC.

The chain is built from TRBV29-1 and TRBJ1-3; the match to TRBD1 covers 8 bases. CDR1 and CDR2 (germline): SQVTM, ANQGSEA. This CDR3 spans 13 amino acids. V was pared by 4 bases and J by 8 bases, with 7 bases of the junction left unmatched. DNA of the CDR3: TGCAGCGTTGGGACAGGGAACGGAGACACCATATATTTT. This translates into CSVGTGNGDTIYF.

This clonotype was counted many times. J is TRBJ1-2 and V is TRBV4-2; TRBD1 might be the D (5 bases). The germline CDR1 and CDR2 sequences are LGHNA and YNFKEQ. The CDR3 is 17 amino acids. Trimming removed 1 base from V and 4 bases from J, with 19 bases in between. CDR3 protein: CASSQVGSGDAGYGYTF. The CDR3 coding sequence is TGTGCCAGCAGCCAAGTGGGTTCCGGGGACGCAGGCTATGGCTACACCTTC.

The chain carries TRBV10-2 and TRBJ1-1, with TRBD1 identical over 8 bases. Unmatched junction bases numbered 12, after V lost 10 bases and J lost 11 bases. The CDR3 extends over 12 amino acids. The V gene's germline CDR1 is WSHSY and CDR2 SAAADI. The CDR3 spells CATKPGTGGAFF. The CDR3 DNA sequence: TGCGCCACCAAACCCGGGACAGGAGGCGCTTTCTTT.

This chain uses TRBV7-2 with TRBJ1-5, with D unresolved. Germline V CDR1 and CDR2: SGHTA, FQGNSA. The V end was cut by 1 base, the J end by 0 bases, with 7 bases between. The CDR3 is made up of 15 amino acids. The CDR3 reads CASSLVAFSNQPQHF. CDR3 coding DNA: TGTGCCAGCAGCTTAGTAGCTTTTAGCAATCAGCCCCAGCATTTT.

This clonotype occurred many times. The J gene is TRBJ1-6, the V gene TRBV12-3 or TRBV12-4; no clear D. The CDR3 extends over 14 amino acids. The ends were cut back, 1 base at V and 7 bases at J, with 8 bases in the middle. The CDR3 nucleotides are TGTGCCAGCAGTTTAGAAGGGTACAATTCACCCCTCCACTTT. It encodes CASSLEGYNSPLHF.

This clonotype has a count of ten or more. The DNA of the CDR3 is TGTGCCAGCAGCCTCCCGTCCAAGGGGGCTGAAGCTTTCTTT. This translates into CASSLPSKGAEAFF. The chain carries TRBV14 and TRBJ1-1; D possibly corresponds to TRBD1 (6 bases). Germline-derived CDR1 and CDR2 are SGHDN and FVKESK. V was cut by 4 bases and J by 6 bases, with 15 bases left in between. The CDR3 consists of 14 residues.

This clonotype was seen more than once but under ten times. This sequence joins TRBV20-1 and TRBJ1-2; D is perhaps TRBD1 (6 bases). With 6 bases removed from V and 2 bases from J, the gap between germline ends came to 13 bases. The CDR3 is made up of 13 amino acids. Germline V CDR1 and CDR2: DFQATT, SNEGSKA (reference sequence). The CDR3 DNA reads TGCAGTGCCGACAGGCCCGAAAACTATGGCTACACCTTC. Translation: CSADRPENYGYTF.

This clonotype was recorded at least ten times. This chain uses TRBV5-4 with TRBJ2-3; 7 bases fit TRBD2. The CDR3 runs 14 residues. J lost 4 bases, V lost 3 bases, and 5 bases had no gene match. Per germline, CDR1 SGHNT and CDR2 YYREEE (reference sequence). The DNA of the CDR3 is TGTGCCAGCAGCTCCCCACGGGGGGCAGATACGCAGTATTTT. Protein: CASSSPRGADTQYF.

This clonotype has only a few counts. This chain links TRBV7-2 with TRBJ2-3; D gene ambiguous. The V end lost 5 bases, the J end lost 3 bases, and 12 bases lay between the germline ends. This CDR3 is 14 amino acids long. The germline V gene encodes CDR1 SGHTA and CDR2 FQGNSA. The CDR3 reads CASSPRAATDTQYF. CDR3 DNA sequence: TGTGCCAGCAGCCCCCGGGCCGCAACAGATACGCAGTATTTT.

This clonotype was seen many times. The J gene is TRBJ1-4, the V gene TRBV20-1; D gene uncertain. CDR3 length: 13 amino acids. Trimming shortened V by 0 bases and J by 8 bases, and 10 bases separated the two germline ends. Germline values: CDR1 DFQATT, CDR2 SNEGSKA (reference sequence). Here the CDR3 DNA reads TGCAGTGCTAGAGACCCCCAATCGGAAAAACTGTTTTTT. This encodes CSARDPQSEKLFF.

This clonotype was observed a handful of times. This chain links TRBV2 with TRBJ1-1; no definite D call. The CDR3 contains 12 residues. The V and J ends lost 3 bases and 2 bases respectively, with 4 bases between them. Germline V gene data show CDR1 as SNHLY and CDR2 as FYNNEI. The DNA for the CDR3 is TGTGCCAGCAGTGAGTTCAACACTGAAGCTTTCTTT. It is translated as CASSEFNTEAFF.